This passage covers 23 T cell receptor beta chains from one sample sequenced in a study of identifying expanded T cells in peripheral blood. Sequenced by immunoSEQ multiplex PCR; TCRdb stores in-frame clones only, minus some. The table has tens of thousands of clones, roughly 85% seen once. The sample comprised blood. Every receptor here comes from a person aged 18 to 75 in good health.

This chain joins TRBV6-1 and TRBJ1-2; D remains ambiguous. The V gene lost 8 bases and the J gene lost 3 bases, with 13 bases spanning the gap. The CDR3 consists of 13 residues. The germline gives CDR1 MNHNS, CDR2 SASEGT. Here the CDR3 DNA reads TGTGCCAGCCGCGCTGAGCCTCACTATGGCTACACCTTC. Amino acid sequence: CASRAEPHYGYTF.

This chain connects TRBV5-4 to TRBJ2-4, with a weak D call TRBD1 (6 bases). The germline V gene has CDR1 SGHNT and CDR2 YYREEE (reference sequence). Trimming took 6 bases from V and 8 from J, leaving 18 bases between them. This CDR3 region has 14 residues. CDR3 protein: CASTRQGSGDIQYF. The CDR3, as DNA: TGTGCCAGCACCCGTCAGGGGAGTGGGGACATTCAGTACTTC.

V and J are TRBV5-1 and TRBJ1-6, with D hard to call. CDR1 SGHRS and CDR2 YFSETQ come from the germline V gene. V lost 0 bases to trimming and J lost 9 bases, with 10 bases between them. CDR3 length: 14 amino acids. The chain's CDR3 is CASSLDIERSPLHF. In DNA form, the CDR3 reads TGCGCCAGCAGCTTGGACATAGAGCGTTCACCCCTCCACTTT.

The V and J genes are TRBV6-5 and TRBJ1-1; unclear D gene. The CDR3 loop spans 15 amino acids. Trimming left V 5 bases short and J 6 bases short, with 19 bases between. Per the germline V gene, CDR1 is MNHEY and CDR2 is SVGAGI. The CDR3 nucleotides read TGTGCCAGCAGTGTCTCGGACGGGTCTTGGTCTGAAGCTTTCTTT. It translates to CASSVSDGSWSEAFF.

This clone is medium-sized by share. The V and J genes are TRBV7-9 and TRBJ1-3, with D uncertain. CDR1 and CDR2 from the germline V gene are SEHNR and FQNEAQ (reference sequence). CDR3 length equals 17 residues. Trimming cost V 0 bases and J 3 bases, with 15 bases left between them. The CDR3 DNA sequence: TGTGCCAGCAGCTTAGCGGAGTGGGGTAGGAGTGGAAACACCATATATTTT. It yields the protein CASSLAEWGRSGNTIYF.

The rearrangement joins TRBV5-1 to TRBJ1-1; no definite D call. CDR3 length equals 13 residues. The V gene's germline CDR1 is SGHRS and CDR2 YFSETQ. Between the trimmed V and J ends, which lost 1 base and 4 bases, there was a span of 8 bases. The DNA of the CDR3 is TGCGCCAGCAGCTTGAAAGAGGTCACTGAAGCTTTCTTT. It is translated as CASSLKEVTEAFF.

V gene TRBV30 combines with J gene TRBJ2-7; the match to TRBD1 covers 7 bases. With V trimmed by 5 bases and J by 2 bases, 6 bases remained unmatched. The CDR3 has 13 amino acids. Germline loops: CDR1 GTSNPN, CDR2 SVGIG (reference sequence). In DNA form, the CDR3 reads TGTGCCTGGCAGGGGGACCCAGCCTACGAGCAGTACTTC. As protein: CAWQGDPAYEQYF.

The chain employs TRBV7-6 and TRBJ2-5, with D tentatively TRBD1 or TRBD2 (6 bases each). The V end lost 3 bases, the J end lost 5 bases, and 19 bases lay between the germline ends. The CDR3 sequence is 16 residues long. The germline CDR1 and CDR2 sequences are SGHVS and FNYEAQ. This CDR3 is CASSLGAGGQGETQYF. Here the CDR3 DNA reads TGTGCCAGCAGCTTGGGAGCCGGGGGCCAGGGGGAGACCCAGTACTTC.

The chain is built from TRBV7-9 and TRBJ1-1, with a tentative D call TRBD1 (6 bases). The CDR3 is 17 residues long. V shed 2 bases and J shed 2 bases, with 18 bases lying between them. Germline CDR1 reads SEHNR; CDR2 reads FQNEAQ (reference sequence). The CDR3 coding sequence is TGTGCCAGCAGCTTACTTGCAGGGGTGGGAGGAAACACTGAAGCTTTCTTT. It encodes CASSLLAGVGGNTEAFF.

The V call is TRBV18, the J call TRBJ1-1; D might be TRBD1 (5 bases). The germline V gene encodes CDR1 KGHSH and CDR2 LQKENI. The CDR3 runs to 16 residues. V lost 3 bases and J lost 3, with 17 bases in between. The CDR3 nucleotides read TGTGCCAGCTCACCGTGGGCGGGGGACCCCTACACTGAAGCTTTCTTT. Translating it yields CASSPWAGDPYTEAFF.

This clone was found a few times. The chain is built from TRBV5-6 and TRBJ1-1, with 7 bases identical to TRBD1. Germline loops: CDR1 SGHDT, CDR2 YYEEEE. The CDR3 is 15 residues long. J was trimmed by 1 base and V by 4 bases; bases with no gene match: 7. The CDR3 reads CASSRTGDRNTEAFF. In nucleotides, the CDR3 is TGTGCCAGCAGCCGTACCGGGGACAGGAACACTGAAGCTTTCTTT.

J is TRBJ1-1 and V is TRBV18; D call uncertain. The CDR3 covers 13 residues. Deletions cut 1 base from V and 9 bases from J, with 12 bases between. The germline V gene has CDR1 KGHSH and CDR2 LQKENI. CDR3 protein: CASSPQDSGQAFF. The CDR3 DNA follows: TGTGCCAGCTCACCACAGGACTCTGGGCAAGCTTTCTTT.

The V call is TRBV30, the J call TRBJ1-6, with a tentative D call TRBD1 (5 bases). The germline gives CDR1 GTSNPN, CDR2 SVGIG (reference sequence). The CDR3 is 15 residues long. The V end was cut by 3 bases, the J end by 6 bases, with 15 bases between. The CDR3: CAWRDNRNSNSPLHF. The CDR3 nucleotides are TGTGCCTGGAGGGACAATCGTAATTCTAATTCACCCCTCCACTTT.

The chain combines TRBV7-8 with TRBJ2-3; unclear D gene. V was shortened by 4 bases and J by 6 bases, with 11 bases between the two germline ends. From germline, CDR1 is SGHVS and CDR2 FQNEAQ. The CDR3 is made up of 13 amino acids. The CDR3 sequence is CASSSLGTDTQYF. The CDR3 region has the DNA TGTGCCAGCAGCTCCCTAGGAACGGATACGCAGTATTTT.

The V gene is TRBV2, the J gene TRBJ2-3; 8 bases match TRBD2. Germline CDR1 SNHLY, CDR2 FYNNEI. With 3 bases clipped from V and 3 bases from J, the junction kept 5 bases outside the gene matches. CDR3 size: 15 residues. CDR3 region: CASSEGASGTDTQYF. The CDR3 DNA follows: TGTGCCAGCAGTGAGGGGGCTAGCGGGACAGATACGCAGTATTTT.

V gene TRBV7-2 combines with J gene TRBJ2-7; possibly TRBD1 for D (5 bases). This CDR3 has 15 residues. From germline, CDR1 is SGHTA and CDR2 FQGNSA. V shed 1 base and J shed 3 bases, with 13 bases lying between them. The CDR3 nucleotides read TGTGCCAGCAGCTTAGGGGGCACACGAAACTACGAGCAGTACTTC. This codes for CASSLGGTRNYEQYF. Drawing the rest from reference TRBV7-2 and TRBJ2-7, the complete variable domain is GAGVSQSPSNKVTEKGKDVELRCDPISGHTALYWYRQSLGQGLEFLIYFQGNSAPDKSGLPSDRFSAERTGGSVSTLTIQRTQQEDSAVYLCASSLGGTRNYEQYFGPGTRLTVT.

The V call is TRBV19, the J call TRBJ2-3; the match to TRBD2 covers 7 bases. J was trimmed by 3 bases and V by 3 bases; bases with no gene match: 3. The CDR3 is 14 amino acids. CDR1 and CDR2 (germline): LNHDA, SQIVND (reference sequence). The CDR3 region is CASSIMGGTDTQYF. In nucleotides, the CDR3 is TGTGCCAGTAGTATTATGGGGGGGACAGATACGCAGTATTTT.

The rearrangement joins TRBV6-1 to TRBJ1-5, with D possibly matching TRBD1 (5 bases). The germline V gene encodes CDR1 MNHNS and CDR2 SASEGT. Trimming removed 4 bases from V and 7 bases from J, with 11 bases in between. This CDR3 is built from 13 residues. The CDR3 reads CASSAREDQPQHF. The CDR3 DNA sequence: TGTGCCAGCAGTGCCAGGGAAGACCAGCCCCAGCATTTT.

This clone came up once. V usage is TRBV9 and J usage is TRBJ2-5; D gene unclear. The CDR3 sequence is 14 residues long. The germline V and J ends were trimmed by 4 bases and 2 bases, with 12 bases remaining between them. Germline CDR1 and CDR2: SGDLS and YYNGEE. This chain's CDR3 is CASSPPYGQETQYF. In DNA, the CDR3 is TGTGCCAGCAGCCCACCCTACGGGCAAGAGACCCAGTACTTC.

The chain employs TRBV7-9 and TRBJ1-1; no definite D call. The CDR3 runs to 12 residues. Trimming cost V 3 bases and J 7 bases, with 9 bases left between them. CDR1 and CDR2 from the germline V gene are SEHNR and FQNEAQ (reference sequence). The CDR3 region is CASSFDRDEAFF. The CDR3 DNA reads TGTGCCAGCAGCTTCGACCGTGATGAAGCTTTCTTT.

The rearrangement joins TRBV5-1 to TRBJ1-2, with D unresolved. Trimming left V 0 bases short and J 6 bases short, with 9 bases between. The CDR3 is made up of 13 amino acids. Germline CDR1 SGHRS, CDR2 YFSETQ. The CDR3 region is CASSLASGDGYTF. Written as DNA, the CDR3 is TGCGCCAGCAGCTTGGCCAGCGGGGATGGCTACACCTTC.

The chain links TRBV18 to TRBJ2-2; possible D gene TRBD1, 5 bases. V lost 2 bases, J lost 1 base, and 5 bases lay in between. CDR1 KGHSH and CDR2 LQKENI come from the germline V gene. The CDR3 length is 14 residues. The CDR3 here is CASSPGQNTGELFF. In nucleotides, the CDR3 is TGTGCCAGCTCACCAGGACAGAACACCGGGGAGCTGTTTTTT.

The chain carries TRBV6-5 and TRBJ1-1; no clear D. Germline assignment: CDR1 MNHEY and CDR2 SVGAGI. The V end was cut by 4 bases, the J end by 3 bases, with 15 bases between. The CDR3 runs to 15 residues. The CDR3: CASSLDRRMDTEAFF. The CDR3 region has the DNA TGTGCCAGCAGTTTGGACCGAAGGATGGACACTGAAGCTTTCTTT.